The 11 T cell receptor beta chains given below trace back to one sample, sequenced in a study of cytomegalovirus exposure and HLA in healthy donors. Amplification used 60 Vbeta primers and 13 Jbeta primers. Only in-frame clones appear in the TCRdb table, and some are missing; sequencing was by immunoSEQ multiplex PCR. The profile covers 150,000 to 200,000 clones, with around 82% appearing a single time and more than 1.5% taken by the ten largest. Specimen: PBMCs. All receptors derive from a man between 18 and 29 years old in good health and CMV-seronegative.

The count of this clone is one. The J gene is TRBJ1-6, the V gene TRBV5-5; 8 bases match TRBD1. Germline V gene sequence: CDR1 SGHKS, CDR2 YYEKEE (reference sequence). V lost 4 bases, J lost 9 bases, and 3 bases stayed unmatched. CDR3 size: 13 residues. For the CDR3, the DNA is TGTGCCAGCAGCACCGACAGGGGTTCACCCCTCCACTTT. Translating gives CASSTDRGSPLHF. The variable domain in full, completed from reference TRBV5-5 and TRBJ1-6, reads DAGVTQSPTHLIKTRGQQVTLRCSPISGHKSVSWYQQVLGQGPQFIFQYYEKEERGRGNFPDRFSARQFPNYSSELNVNALLLGDSALYLCASSTDRGSPLHFGNGTRLTVT.

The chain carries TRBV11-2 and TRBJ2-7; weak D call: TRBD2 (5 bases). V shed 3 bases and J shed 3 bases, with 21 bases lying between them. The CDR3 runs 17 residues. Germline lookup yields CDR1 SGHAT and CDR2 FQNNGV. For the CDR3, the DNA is TGTGCCAGCAGCTTGTCGGGGATGAGGGAGTTTAACTACGAGCAGTACTTC. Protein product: CASSLSGMREFNYEQYF.

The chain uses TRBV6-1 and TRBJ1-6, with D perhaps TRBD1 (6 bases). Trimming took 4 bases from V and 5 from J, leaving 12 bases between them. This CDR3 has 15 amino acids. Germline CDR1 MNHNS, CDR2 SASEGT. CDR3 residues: CASSGRRGNNSPLHF. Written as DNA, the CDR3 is TGTGCCAGCAGTGGCCGCAGGGGTAATAATTCACCCCTCCACTTT.

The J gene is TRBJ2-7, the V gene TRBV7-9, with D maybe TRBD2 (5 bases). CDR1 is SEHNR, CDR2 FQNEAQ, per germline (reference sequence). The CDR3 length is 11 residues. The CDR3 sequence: CSSSGSYEQYF. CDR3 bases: TGTTCCTCAAGCGGTTCCTACGAGCAGTACTTC. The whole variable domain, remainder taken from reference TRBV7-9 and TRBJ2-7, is DTGVSQNPRHKITKRGQNVTFRCDPISEHNRLYWYRQTLGQGPEFLTYFQNEAQLEKSRLLSDRFSAERPKGSFSTLEIQRTEQGDSAMYLCSSSGSYEQYFGPGTRLTVT.

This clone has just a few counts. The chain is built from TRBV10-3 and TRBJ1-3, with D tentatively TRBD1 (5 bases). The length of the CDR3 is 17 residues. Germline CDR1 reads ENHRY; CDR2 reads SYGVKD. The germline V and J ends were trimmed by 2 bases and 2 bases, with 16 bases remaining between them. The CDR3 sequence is CAISERGQGTTGNTIYF. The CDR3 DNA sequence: TGTGCCATCAGTGAGCGTGGACAAGGGACTACTGGAAACACCATATATTTT.

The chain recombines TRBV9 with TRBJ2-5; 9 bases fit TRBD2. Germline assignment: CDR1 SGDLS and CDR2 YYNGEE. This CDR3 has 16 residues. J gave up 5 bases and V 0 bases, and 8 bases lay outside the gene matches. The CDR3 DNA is TGTGCCAGCAGCGTAGGAGCGGGGGGCGTCGGGGAGACCCAGTACTTC. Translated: CASSVGAGGVGETQYF.

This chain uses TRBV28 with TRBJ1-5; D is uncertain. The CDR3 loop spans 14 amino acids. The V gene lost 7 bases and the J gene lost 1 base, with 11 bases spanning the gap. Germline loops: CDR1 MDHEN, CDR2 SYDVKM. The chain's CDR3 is CASTPQLSNQPQHF. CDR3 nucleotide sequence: TGTGCCAGCACACCACAGTTGAGCAATCAGCCCCAGCATTTT.

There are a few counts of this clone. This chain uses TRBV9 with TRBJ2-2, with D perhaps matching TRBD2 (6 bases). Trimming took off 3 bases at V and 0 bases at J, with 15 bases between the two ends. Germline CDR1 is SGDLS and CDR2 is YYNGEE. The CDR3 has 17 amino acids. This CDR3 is CASSAGGVFSNTGELFF. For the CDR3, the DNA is TGTGCCAGCAGCGCCGGAGGGGTCTTCTCGAACACCGGGGAGCTGTTTTTT.

The CDR3 loop reads CASSLMGQGLGGYTF. In DNA form, the CDR3 reads TGTGCCAGCAGTTTGATGGGACAGGGTTTGGGAGGCTACACCTTC. V gene TRBV28 combines with J gene TRBJ1-2, with 9 nucleotides matching TRBD1. There are 15 residues in the CDR3. Losses at the gene ends were 3 bases for V and 8 bases for J; bases not matched to a gene: 10. The germline gives CDR1 MDHEN, CDR2 SYDVKM.

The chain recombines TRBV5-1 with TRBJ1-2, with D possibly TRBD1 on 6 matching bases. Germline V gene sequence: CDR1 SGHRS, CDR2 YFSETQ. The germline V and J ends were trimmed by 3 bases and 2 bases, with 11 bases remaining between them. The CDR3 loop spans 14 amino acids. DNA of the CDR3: TGCGCCAGCAGCTCAACAGGGACCAACTATGGCTACACCTTC. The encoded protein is CASSSTGTNYGYTF.

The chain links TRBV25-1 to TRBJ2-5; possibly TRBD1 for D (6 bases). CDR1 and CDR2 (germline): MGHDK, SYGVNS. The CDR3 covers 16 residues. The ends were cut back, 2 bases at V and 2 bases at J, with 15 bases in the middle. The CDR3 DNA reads TGTGCCAGCAGTGAAGGGACATCCGCTCCTCAAGAGACCCAGTACTTC. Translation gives CASSEGTSAPQETQYF.